This entry concerns a single T cell receptor (beta chain). Its ends do not fully match the called genes, so a read error is possible. This entry belongs to a study of regulatory T cells in long-lasting Graves disease. Combining iRepertoire HTBI primers with Arm-PCR of CDR3 regions, the authors built TCR beta libraries. TCRdb analysed the multiplex PCR reads with MiXCR anew, one entry per CDR3 protein. The table includes about 470,000 distinct CDR3 sequences, less than 25% detected once. As for time point: persistent/refractory GD, antithyroid drugs over 5 years with positive TRAb. The TCR library was prepared using RNA isolated from PBMCs. This CDR3 is 16 amino acids long. CDR1 is SNHLY and CDR2 is FYNNEI in the germline V gene.

This chain uses TRBV2 with TRBJ1-6; a weak D match, TRBD1 (6 bases). This TCR was sampled from a female donor with Graves disease. The sequences come from peripheral blood mononuclear cells (PBMCs), collected when the disease was refractory, from a patient treated with antithyroid drugs. The CDR3 sequence is CASSERGGLNNPPLHF. The CDR3 DNA follows: TGTGCCAGCAGCGAACGGGGGGGGCTTAATAATCCACCCCTCCACTTT.